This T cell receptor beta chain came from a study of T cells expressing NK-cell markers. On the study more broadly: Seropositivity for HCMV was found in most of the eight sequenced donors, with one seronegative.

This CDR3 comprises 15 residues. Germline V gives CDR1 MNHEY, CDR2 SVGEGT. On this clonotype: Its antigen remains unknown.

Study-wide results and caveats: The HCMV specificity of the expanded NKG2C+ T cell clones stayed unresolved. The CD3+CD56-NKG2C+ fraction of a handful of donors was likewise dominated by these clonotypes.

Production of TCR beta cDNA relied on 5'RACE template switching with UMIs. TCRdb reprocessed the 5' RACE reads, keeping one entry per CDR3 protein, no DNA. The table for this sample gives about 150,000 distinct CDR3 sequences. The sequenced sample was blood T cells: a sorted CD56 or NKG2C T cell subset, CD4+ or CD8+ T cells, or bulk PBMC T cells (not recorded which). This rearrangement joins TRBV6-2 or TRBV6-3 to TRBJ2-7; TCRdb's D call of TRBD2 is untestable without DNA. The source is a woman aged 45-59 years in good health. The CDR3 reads CASTRLAPNSYEQYF.